Shown below are 29 T cell receptor beta chains from a single sample sequenced in a study of blood T cells in healthy people across ages. Primers used in a second PCR of roughly 7 to 12 cycles were a sample-barcoded 5' primer and a J-beta primer mix. TCRdb ran MiXCR on the 5' RACE reads and lists one entry per CDR3 protein. Among hundreds of thousands of distinct CDR3 sequences listed, 45% to 50% were seen once. Sequencing used blood. These receptor sequences come from a woman in her fifties or sixties in good health.

V and J are TRBV11-2 and TRBJ2-3, with 7 bases aligning to TRBD1. Per the germline V gene, CDR1 is SGHAT and CDR2 is FQNNGV. The trim removed 6 bases at V and 6 bases at J, leaving 12 bases unmatched. The CDR3 sequence is 15 residues long. CDR3 loop: CASSFRQGVTDTQYF. CDR3 nucleotide sequence: TGTGCCAGCAGTTTTAGACAGGGAGTCACGGATACGCAGTATTTT.

This clonotype came up a few times. V is TRBV20-1 and J is TRBJ2-1; D not certain. Germline CDR1 DFQATT, CDR2 SNEGSKA (reference sequence). This CDR3 contains 14 residues. V lost 3 bases to trimming and J lost 5 bases, with 14 bases between them. The CDR3 nucleotides are TGCAGTGCTAGCACCGTTGGGTTGCACAATGAGCAGTTCTTC. Residues: CSASTVGLHNEQFF.

The rearrangement joins TRBV5-1 to TRBJ2-7; tentatively, D is TRBD2 (6 bases). The germline gives CDR1 SGHRS, CDR2 YFSETQ. The ends were cut back, 0 bases at V and 2 bases at J, with 12 bases in the middle. This CDR3 is built from 15 residues. In DNA, the CDR3 is TGCGCCAGCAGCTTGGACGCTGGGGGGACCTACGAGCAGTACTTC. Protein sequence: CASSLDAGGTYEQYF.

The chain couples TRBV25-1 to TRBJ2-2; possibly TRBD1 for D (7 bases). Per the germline V gene, CDR1 is MGHDK and CDR2 is SYGVNS. The V gene lost 7 bases and the J gene lost 3 bases, with 15 bases spanning the gap. This CDR3 has 15 amino acids. The CDR3: CASTQGGRDTGELFF. The CDR3 DNA reads TGTGCCAGCACCCAGGGGGGCCGAGACACCGGGGAGCTGTTTTTT.

V gene TRBV6-1 combines with J gene TRBJ2-7; 8 bases line up with TRBD1. The CDR3 spans 14 residues. V shed 4 bases and J 7 bases; nucleotides not matched to a gene: 9. Germline CDR1 reads MNHNS; CDR2 reads SASEGT. CDR3 bases: TGTGCCAGCAGTGCGGCAGGGGGCTACAATGAGCAGTACTTC. It encodes CASSAAGGYNEQYF.

This clonotype appeared once. The V and J genes are TRBV10-3 and TRBJ2-3; D is possibly TRBD2 (6 bases). V was clipped by 7 bases and J by 0 bases, with 11 bases between them. The CDR3 length is 14 residues. The V gene's germline CDR1 is ENHRY and CDR2 SYGVKD. The CDR3: CAIKAGTSTDTQYF. CDR3 DNA sequence: TGTGCCATCAAGGCAGGGACTAGCACAGATACGCAGTATTTT.

The rearrangement uses TRBV28 and TRBJ2-3, with 8 bases identical to TRBD2. The CDR3 runs 16 residues. V dropped 7 bases and J dropped 4; count of bases not matched to a gene: 13. Germline assignment: CDR1 MDHEN and CDR2 SYDVKM. The CDR3 DNA reads as TGTGCCAGCACCCTACCAGCGGGAGCGGGCCCAGATACGCAGTATTTT. This gives the protein CASTLPAGAGPDTQYF.

This clonotype was seen a handful of times. This chain connects TRBV29-1 to TRBJ1-2; D is possibly TRBD1 (6 bases). Germline CDR1 and CDR2: SQVTM and ANQGSEA. CDR3 length: 14 residues. Deletions cut 2 bases from V and 4 bases from J, with 14 bases between. Written as DNA, the CDR3 is TGCAGCGTTGAACACCCACAGGGAAGCTATGGCTACACCTTC. Protein product: CSVEHPQGSYGYTF.

This clonotype was seen more than once but under ten times. The genes are TRBV10-3 and TRBJ2-7; possibly TRBD2 for D (7 bases). V was shortened by 6 bases and J by 0 bases, with 15 bases between the two germline ends. The CDR3 is 15 residues long. The V gene's germline CDR1 is ENHRY and CDR2 SYGVKD. The CDR3 reads CAIRQGGGSSYEQYF. The CDR3 DNA sequence: TGTGCCATCAGACAAGGGGGGGGCAGCTCCTACGAGCAGTACTTC.

The rearrangement uses TRBV30 and TRBJ2-7, with TRBD1 as a possible D gene (6 bases). Germline V CDR1 and CDR2: GTSNPN, SVGIG (reference sequence). The CDR3 is 14 residues long. Between the trimmed V and J ends, which lost 3 bases and 5 bases, there was a span of 17 bases. The CDR3 DNA sequence: TGTGCCTGGAGGGAAACAGGGTCCGGACACGAGCAGTACTTC. It encodes CAWRETGSGHEQYF.

The chain combines TRBV7-8 with TRBJ2-5; tentatively, D is TRBD2 (6 bases). TRBJ2-7 explains the end of the DNA better; the J call may be wrong. The V gene's germline CDR1 is SGHVS and CDR2 FQNEAQ. There are 15 residues in the CDR3. The CDR3: CASSLGSGGYYEQYF. The CDR3 nucleotides read TGTGCCAGCAGCTTAGGCAGCGGAGGGTACTACGAGCAGTACTTC.

The V and J genes are TRBV29-1 and TRBJ2-7; 7 bases map to TRBD1. The CDR3 is made up of 14 amino acids. CDR1 and CDR2 from the germline V gene are SQVTM and ANQGSEA. V lost 6 bases, J lost 7 bases, and 15 bases stayed unmatched. Here the CDR3 DNA reads TGCAGCGTCGGACCGGGACAGAAGTATCCTGAGCAGTACTTC. Its translation is CSVGPGQKYPEQYF.

The chain links TRBV4-1 to TRBJ1-5, with TRBD1 as a possible D gene (6 bases). The CDR3 covers 14 residues. Germline CDR1 MGHRA, CDR2 YSYEKL. Trimming shortened V by 5 bases and J by 3 bases, and 11 bases separated the two germline ends. CDR3 nucleotide sequence: TGCGCCAGCAGCTTCCGACAGGACAATCAGCCCCAGCATTTT. Translating it yields CASSFRQDNQPQHF.

The rearrangement joins TRBV6-5 to TRBJ1-1; D possibly corresponds to TRBD1 (5 bases). The CDR3 is made up of 13 amino acids. V lost 8 bases and J lost 5, with 15 bases in between. CDR1 is MNHEY and CDR2 is SVGAGI in the germline V gene. CDR3 sequence: CASWWGVGTEAFF. CDR3 coding DNA: TGTGCCAGCTGGTGGGGGGTCGGAACTGAAGCTTTCTTT.

The V call is TRBV11-2, the J call TRBJ2-5; 9 bases align to TRBD1. The end of the DNA is better explained by TRBJ2-7, so the J call may be wrong. The CDR3 consists of 14 residues. The germline gives CDR1 SGHAT, CDR2 FQNNGV. The CDR3 DNA sequence: TGTGCCAGCAGCTTTGGACAGGGGAAGAACGAGCAGTACTTC. This codes for CASSFGQGKNEQYF.

This clonotype was detected only a few times. V usage is TRBV12-3 or TRBV12-4 and J usage is TRBJ2-7; D possibly corresponds to TRBD2 (5 bases). The V and J ends lost 1 base and 2 bases respectively, with 15 bases between them. This CDR3 has 16 residues. The CDR3 DNA sequence: TGTGCCAGCAGTTTAGGGGGTAGTGGGAGTGCCTACGAGCAGTACTTC. Translated, it gives CASSLGGSGSAYEQYF.

This clonotype appeared a few times. The J gene is TRBJ1-6, the V gene TRBV12-3 or TRBV12-4, with D possibly TRBD1 on 5 matching bases. The CDR3 has 12 amino acids. Between the trimmed V and J ends, which lost 8 bases and 7 bases, there was a span of 9 bases. This CDR3 is CASVGGNSPLHF. In DNA form, the CDR3 reads TGTGCCAGCGTGGGGGGGAATTCACCCCTCCACTTT.

The chain has TRBV20-1 and TRBJ2-5; D may be TRBD1 (6 bases). In germline, CDR1 is DFQATT, CDR2 SNEGSKA (reference sequence). This CDR3 spans 15 amino acids. V lost 0 bases and J 4 bases, leaving 15 bases between the germline ends. Here the CDR3 reads CSARDFRGPGETQYF. Written as DNA, the CDR3 is TGCAGTGCTAGAGATTTCAGGGGACCAGGAGAGACCCAGTACTTC.

The gene calls are TRBV7-9 and TRBJ2-3; the D gene is possibly TRBD1 (5 bases). V was pared by 1 base and J by 2 bases, with 19 bases between. CDR3 size: 18 residues. Germline V lookup: CDR1 SEHNR, CDR2 FQNEAQ (reference sequence). This chain's CDR3 is CASSLDRTLALSTDTQYF. CDR3 sequence (DNA): TGTGCCAGCAGCTTAGACAGGACACTGGCCCTCTCCACAGATACGCAGTATTTT.

V is TRBV27 and J is TRBJ1-2; TRBD1 matches 7 bases. The CDR3 consists of 15 residues. From germline, CDR1 is MNHEY and CDR2 SMNVEV (reference sequence). V was clipped by 3 bases and J by 4 bases; unmatched bases: 8. CDR3: CASSFLDRRGYGYTF. DNA for the CDR3: TGTGCCAGCAGTTTCCTGGACAGGCGGGGCTATGGCTACACCTTC.

The chain is built from TRBV25-1 and TRBJ2-3; D could derive from TRBD1 or TRBD2 (6 bases each). This CDR3 has 16 residues. V was trimmed by 4 bases and J by 1 base, leaving 15 bases between them. CDR1 and CDR2 from the germline V gene are MGHDK and SYGVNS. The CDR3 region is CASSATPGAGTDTQYF. In DNA form, the CDR3 reads TGTGCCAGCAGTGCAACGCCGGGGGCCGGCACAGATACGCAGTATTTT. The whole variable domain, remainder taken from reference TRBV25-1 and TRBJ2-3, is EADIYQTPRYLVIGTGKKITLECSQTMGHDKMYWYQQDPGMELHLIHYSYGVNSTEKGDLSSESTVSRIRTEHFPLTLESARPSHTSQYLCASSATPGAGTDTQYFGPGTRLTVL.

This clonotype was recorded at least ten times. This chain links TRBV28 with TRBJ2-7; D may be TRBD1 or TRBD2 (5 bases each). Germline V CDR1 and CDR2: MDHEN, SYDVKM. The CDR3 is made up of 13 amino acids. The V gene lost 7 bases and the J gene lost 2 bases, with 12 bases spanning the gap. The CDR3 here is CASTGQSAYEQYF. Here the CDR3 DNA reads TGTGCCAGCACGGGGCAGTCGGCCTACGAGCAGTACTTC.

This clonotype was seen a few times. The chain has TRBV21-1 and TRBJ2-7; TRBD1, as called in the table, went unchecked against the DNA. TRBV21-1 corresponds to a pseudogene. This CDR3 contains 13 residues. In DNA form, the CDR3 reads TGTGCCAGCAGCTCCCTGGGGATCTACGAGCAGTACTTC. This gives the protein CASSSLGIYEQYF.

The chain has TRBV7-2 and TRBJ2-3; 9 nucleotides match TRBD1. CDR3 length: 15 amino acids. V trimming: 4 bases; J trimming: 5 bases; junction bases outside the gene matches: 7. Germline CDR1 is SGHTA and CDR2 is FQGNSA. The CDR3 DNA is TGTGCCAGCAGCTCATACAGGGGGCTCCAAGATACGCAGTATTTT. Its protein is CASSSYRGLQDTQYF.

The V and J genes are TRBV3-1 and TRBJ2-5, with D perhaps TRBD1 (6 bases). CDR1 and CDR2 (germline): LGHDT, YNNKEL (reference sequence). V was pared by 1 base and J by 11 bases, with 23 bases between. This CDR3 comprises 16 residues. The CDR3 spells CASSQGSRTVYNEQYF. The CDR3, as DNA: TGTGCCAGCAGCCAAGGGTCCAGGACAGTATACAATGAGCAGTACTTC.

About this clonotype itself: One junction end does not reproduce the germline sequence, and a read error may be involved. This chain connects TRBV27 to TRBJ1-5, with D possibly being TRBD1 (6 bases). The CDR3 loop spans 14 amino acids. Per germline, CDR1 MNHEY and CDR2 SMNVEV (reference sequence). CDR3 amino acids: CASSPGQPDLPQHF. As DNA, the CDR3 is TGCGCCAGCAGCCCCGGACAGCCCGATCTGCCCCAGCATTTT.

V and J are TRBV7-9 and TRBJ2-2; D gene uncertain. The CDR3 has 14 residues. Trimming removed 5 bases at V and 1 base at J, with 8 bases between. Germline loops: CDR1 SEHNR, CDR2 FQNEAQ (reference sequence). In nucleotides, the CDR3 is TGTGCCAGCAGCCCCGGGCAGAACACCGGGGAGCTGTTTTTT. It is translated as CASSPGQNTGELFF. Together with reference TRBV7-9 and TRBJ2-2, the CDR3 gives the full variable domain: DTGVSQNPRHKITKRGQNVTFRCDPISEHNRLYWYRQTLGQGPEFLTYFQNEAQLEKSRLLSDRFSAERPKGSFSTLEIQRTEQGDSAMYLCASSPGQNTGELFFGEGSRLTVL.

This chain joins TRBV27 and TRBJ1-2; D is possibly TRBD1 (5 bases). This CDR3 is 14 amino acids long. The ends were cut back, 0 bases at V and 2 bases at J, with 7 bases in the middle. Germline V gives CDR1 MNHEY, CDR2 SMNVEV (reference sequence). Written as DNA, the CDR3 is TGTGCCAGCAGTTTATCAGGGGTGAACTATGGCTACACCTTC. Translation gives CASSLSGVNYGYTF.

On this clonotype: Germline is not matched at one junction end, which may reflect a read error. The chain has TRBV7-9 and TRBJ1-6; no firm D call. CDR3 length: 13 residues. Germline CDR1 SEHNR, CDR2 FQNEAQ (reference sequence). The CDR3 DNA sequence: TGTGCCAGCAGTTTAGAATCCGATTCACCCCTCCACTTT. This sequence encodes CASSLESDSPLHF.